The clone carrying this T cell receptor beta chain has at least ten counts. The sample comes from a study of T cell repertoires in cytomegalovirus infection. Background on the study: It was the public TCR beta signatures that indicated both CMV infection and matching HLA type.

Each CDR3 protein is one row after TCRdb ran MiXCR on the reads. The data hold around 630,000 distinct CDR3 sequences, with 20% to 25% observed a single time. The sequence derives from a human donor in good health (CMV status not recorded). Some clones in this sample may be carry-over from other donors' samples. Sequences were obtained from CD8+ T cells from PBMCs.

DNA for the CDR3: TGTGCCAGCAGCCCCGGACAGGGGGAGGGCTACACCTTC. This encodes CASSPGQGEGYTF. The chain carries TRBV7-6 and TRBJ1-2; 10 bases align to TRBD1. CDR1 is SGHVS and CDR2 is FNYEAQ in the germline V gene. The CDR3 runs to 13 residues. Trimming removed 5 bases from V and 8 bases from J; junction bases left unmatched: 5.